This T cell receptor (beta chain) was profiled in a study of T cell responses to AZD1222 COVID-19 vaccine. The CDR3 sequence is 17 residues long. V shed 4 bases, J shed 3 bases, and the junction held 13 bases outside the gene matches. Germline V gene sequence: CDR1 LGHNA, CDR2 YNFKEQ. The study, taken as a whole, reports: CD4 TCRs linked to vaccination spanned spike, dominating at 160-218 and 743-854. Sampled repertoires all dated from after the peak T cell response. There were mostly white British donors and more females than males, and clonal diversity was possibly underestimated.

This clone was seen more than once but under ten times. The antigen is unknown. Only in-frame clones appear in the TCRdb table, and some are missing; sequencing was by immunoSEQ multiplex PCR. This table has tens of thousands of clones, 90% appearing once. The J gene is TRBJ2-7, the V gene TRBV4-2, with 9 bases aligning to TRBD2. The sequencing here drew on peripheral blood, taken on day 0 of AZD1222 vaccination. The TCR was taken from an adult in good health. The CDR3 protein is CASSPAVGLAQDYEQYF. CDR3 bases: TGTGCCAGCAGCCCAGCGGTTGGACTAGCGCAGGACTACGAGCAGTACTTC.